Listed here are 22 T cell receptor beta chains from one sample, sequenced in a study of CD4 T cells in relation to SARS-CoV-2 and coronaviruses. No antigen has been assigned to these receptors. CD4+ T cells from unexposed donors were obtained before the COVID-19 pandemic (2011-2018). The cells were cultured for about 10 days before CD4+ T cells were isolated. This table comes from immunoSEQ multiplex PCR, and its TCRdb copy is limited to in-frame clones, with some not included. Among 20,000 to 25,000 clones listed, under 85% were seen once. Source material: CD4+ T cells from PBMCs, cultured in vitro. These receptors were taken from a human donor in good health.

Points on this clone: A read error may account for a junction end that differs from germline. The chain combines TRBV10-2 with TRBJ2-3; 7 positions agree with TRBD1. The CDR3 is 13 amino acids. Germline V CDR1 and CDR2: WSHSY, SAAADI. This CDR3 is CASSESVDRHLNF. For the CDR3, the DNA is TGCGCCAGCAGTGAGTCGGTGGACAGGCACCTGAATTTT.

The chain couples TRBV28 to TRBJ2-7, with 7 bases fitting TRBD1. From germline, CDR1 is MDHEN and CDR2 SYDVKM. The V segment lost 7 bases and the J segment 3 bases; nucleotides outside the gene matches: 3. The CDR3 has 12 residues. The CDR3 loop reads CASTTGFYEQYF. The CDR3 region has the DNA TGTGCCAGCACGACAGGGTTCTACGAGCAGTACTTC.

V and J are TRBV6-4 and TRBJ2-5; the match to TRBD2 covers 11 bases. There are 15 residues in the CDR3. Germline V CDR1 and CDR2: MRHNA, SNTAGT. V gave up 3 bases and J gave up 2 bases; unmatched junction bases: 2. The chain's CDR3 is CASSEGTSGQETQYF. CDR3 bases: TGTGCCAGCAGTGAGGGGACTAGCGGACAAGAGACCCAGTACTTC.

The chain combines TRBV5-1 with TRBJ2-5; D is possibly TRBD1 or TRBD2 (6 bases each). V lost 0 bases, J lost 8 bases, and 14 bases lay in between. CDR3 size: 14 residues. Germline assignment: CDR1 SGHRS and CDR2 YFSETQ. CDR3 sequence reads: CASSLAGAPGTQYF. The CDR3 DNA follows: TGCGCCAGCAGCTTGGCGGGGGCCCCGGGAACCCAGTACTTC.

The chain combines TRBV11-2 with TRBJ2-5, with a tentative D call TRBD2 (5 bases). The V gene's germline CDR1 is SGHAT and CDR2 FQNNGV. Trimming shortened V by 5 bases and J by 1 base, and 14 bases separated the two germline ends. The CDR3 covers 15 residues. Here the CDR3 reads CASSAVSGPQETQYF. The CDR3 region has the DNA TGTGCCAGCAGCGCAGTCAGCGGCCCCCAAGAGACCCAGTACTTC.

The rearrangement joins TRBV19 to TRBJ1-1; D gene unclear. The germline CDR1 and CDR2 sequences are LNHDA and SQIVND (reference sequence). CDR3 length: 11 amino acids. Trimming left V 2 bases short and J 8 bases short, with 6 bases between. CDR3 sequence (DNA): TGTGCCAGTAGTATACAGAACGAAGCTTTCTTT. As protein: CASSIQNEAFF.

The chain recombines TRBV20-1 with TRBJ1-1; D remains unclear. CDR3 length: 11 amino acids. Trimming pared 5 bases from V and 5 bases from J, leaving 9 bases between. Germline V CDR1 and CDR2: DFQATT, SNEGSKA (reference sequence). The CDR3 region is CSARLRTEAFF. Written as DNA, the CDR3 is TGCAGTGCTCGGTTAAGGACTGAAGCTTTCTTT.

This chain links TRBV5-4 with TRBJ1-4; 7 bases are shared with TRBD1. This CDR3 has 15 amino acids. From germline, CDR1 is SGHNT and CDR2 YYREEE (reference sequence). Trimming cost V 5 bases and J 2 bases; bases outside gene matches: 6. The CDR3 nucleotides read TGTGCCAGCAGTGGTCCGGGACAGACTAATGAAAAACTGTTTTTT. This encodes CASSGPGQTNEKLFF.

This clone has only a few counts. The chain couples TRBV27 to TRBJ2-2; unclear D gene. V lost 3 bases to trimming and J lost 6 bases, with 17 bases between them. Per germline, CDR1 MNHEY and CDR2 SMNVEV (reference sequence). The CDR3 spans 16 residues. CDR3 nucleotides: TGTGCCAGCAGTTTTGATGTAGCCCCATTCTCCGGGGAGCTGTTTTTT. Translating gives CASSFDVAPFSGELFF.

To note about this clone: The germline gene is not matched at one end of the junction; a read error may be the cause. The chain has TRBV20-1 and TRBJ2-5; D unresolved. The CDR3 has 9 residues. The germline V gene encodes CDR1 DFQATT and CDR2 SNEGSKA (reference sequence). The CDR3 nucleotides read TGCAGTGCTGGAGAGACCCAGTACTTC. Its translation: CSAGETQYF.

This clone appeared once. This sequence joins TRBV5-5 and TRBJ2-1; TRBD2 matches 11 bases. The CDR3 is made up of 15 amino acids. Germline lookup yields CDR1 SGHKS and CDR2 YYEKEE (reference sequence). V lost 1 base and J lost 5; bases outside the gene matches: 2. The CDR3 reads CASSLSTSGNNEQFF. CDR3 DNA sequence: TGTGCCAGCAGCTTGTCGACTAGCGGGAACAATGAGCAGTTCTTC.

This clone came up a few times. The CDR3 nucleotides read TGTGCCAGCAGCCAAACTAGCGGGAGTTACACCGGGGAGCTGTTTTTT. Protein sequence: CASSQTSGSYTGELFF. The chain carries TRBV27 and TRBJ2-2; 11 bases agree with TRBD2. The CDR3 is 16 amino acids. Germline CDR1 is MNHEY and CDR2 is SMNVEV (reference sequence). V lost 6 bases to trimming and J lost 3 bases; unmatched junction nucleotides: 6.

This chain uses TRBV19 with TRBJ2-2; TRBD2 might be the D (5 bases). This CDR3 has 15 residues. Germline assignment: CDR1 LNHDA and CDR2 SQIVND (reference sequence). The V end was cut by 2 bases, the J end by 2 bases, with 9 bases between. As DNA, the CDR3 is TGTGCCAGTAGTATATTGGGAGTAAACACCGGGGAGCTGTTTTTT. Protein product: CASSILGVNTGELFF.

The chain recombines TRBV6-5 with TRBJ2-3, with TRBD1 matching over 7 bases. CDR3 length: 14 amino acids. V gave up 6 bases and J gave up 2 bases; unmatched junction bases: 5. Germline CDR1 and CDR2: MNHEY and SVGAGI. Here the CDR3 DNA reads TGTGCCAGCAGCAGGGACAGACTCACAGATACGCAGTATTTT. Amino acids: CASSRDRLTDTQYF.

The chain employs TRBV9 and TRBJ1-4; D may be TRBD1 (5 bases). CDR3 size: 16 residues. Germline V lookup: CDR1 SGDLS, CDR2 YYNGEE. V was cut by 4 bases and J by 4 bases, with 17 bases left in between. The CDR3 DNA reads as TGTGCCAGCAGCCCGGTGGGGGTCGCGGGTAATGAAAAACTGTTTTTT. Amino acids: CASSPVGVAGNEKLFF.

The rearrangement uses TRBV20-1 and TRBJ2-1; the D call may be TRBD1 or TRBD2 (5 bases each). CDR3 length: 15 amino acids. Germline CDR1 is DFQATT and CDR2 is SNEGSKA (reference sequence). V was clipped by 3 bases and J by 9 bases, with 21 bases between them. The CDR3: CSASAQSGPRGEQFF. Here the CDR3 DNA reads TGCAGTGCTAGTGCCCAATCGGGACCCCGCGGTGAGCAGTTCTTC.

The V call is TRBV3-1 (or the pseudogene TRBV3-2), the J call TRBJ2-5; 8 bases match TRBD2. CDR3 size: 16 residues. Germline V CDR1 and CDR2: LGHDT, YNNKEL (reference sequence). Unmatched junction bases numbered 4, after V lost 1 base and J lost 0 bases. Here the CDR3 reads CASSQGGSGNQETQYF. For the CDR3, the DNA is TGTGCCAGCAGCCAAGGGGGTAGCGGGAACCAAGAGACCCAGTACTTC.

The chain couples TRBV7-9 to TRBJ2-1; 7 nucleotides match TRBD1. The V gene end was trimmed by 3 bases and the J gene end by 3 bases; junction bases not matched to a gene: 2. Germline V lookup: CDR1 SEHNR, CDR2 FQNEAQ (reference sequence). The CDR3 runs 14 residues. DNA for the CDR3: TGTGCCAGCAGCTTGACAGGGATCTACAATGAGCAGTTCTTC. It codes for CASSLTGIYNEQFF.

The V call is TRBV4-2, the J call TRBJ2-6; D not resolved. This CDR3 has 17 residues. The germline CDR1 and CDR2 sequences are LGHNA and YNFKEQ. V dropped 6 bases and J dropped 5 bases, with 20 bases sitting between them. The CDR3 here is CASRPTPDTNRANVLTF. CDR3 nucleotides: TGTGCCAGCAGGCCCACGCCGGATACGAACCGGGCCAACGTCCTGACTTTC.

The CDR3, as DNA: TGCGCCAGCAGCTTTTTGGGCGGGGAGCTGTTTTTT. Amino acids: CASSFLGGELFF. This rearrangement joins TRBV5-1 to TRBJ2-2; the D is unclear. Trimming cost V 2 bases and J 7 bases, with 6 bases left between them. The CDR3 covers 12 residues. CDR1 SGHRS and CDR2 YFSETQ come from the germline V gene.

The chain joins TRBV19 to TRBJ1-1; D is undetermined. Germline CDR1 LNHDA, CDR2 SQIVND (reference sequence). The length of the CDR3 is 12 residues. With 7 bases removed from V and 7 bases from J, the gap between germline ends came to 13 bases. The CDR3 protein is CASTSRWGEAFF. Written as DNA, the CDR3 is TGTGCCAGTACCTCTCGGTGGGGTGAAGCTTTCTTT.

The chain's CDR3 is CASSQGREYEQYF. As DNA, the CDR3 is TGTGCCAGCAGCCAAGGAAGGGAATACGAGCAGTACTTC. The chain recombines TRBV3-1 (or the pseudogene TRBV3-2) with TRBJ2-7; no reliable D call. Germline V gene data show CDR1 as LGHDT and CDR2 as YNNKEL (reference sequence). V was cut by 1 base and J by 4 bases, with 8 bases left in between. This CDR3 region has 13 residues.